The 27 T cell receptor beta chains reported below all come from one sample, sequenced in a study of cytomegalovirus exposure and HLA in healthy donors. PCR used 60 Vbeta primers and 13 Jbeta primers. TCRdb's table, derived via immunoSEQ multiplex PCR, lists solely in-frame clones and lacks some. Here the sample spans about 160,000 clones, roughly 82% being singletons. Sequences were obtained from PBMCs. The receptors were sampled from a girl aged 10 to 17 in good health and CMV-seropositive.

The chain combines TRBV27 with TRBJ2-2; TRBD2 matches at 13 bases. Per germline, CDR1 MNHEY and CDR2 SMNVEV (reference sequence). The CDR3 consists of 17 residues. Unmatched junction bases numbered 3, after V lost 5 bases and J lost 0 bases. The CDR3 nucleotides read TGTGCCAGCAGTGTACTAGCGGGAGGGACGAACACCGGGGAGCTGTTTTTT. Translated: CASSVLAGGTNTGELFF.

CDR3 nucleotides: TGCGCCAGCAGCCAAGATGCAGGGTGGGACGAGCAGTACTTC. Its translation is CASSQDAGWDEQYF. The chain combines TRBV4-1 with TRBJ2-7; D is possibly TRBD1 (5 bases). Germline CDR1 MGHRA, CDR2 YSYEKL. V lost 0 bases to trimming and J lost 5 bases, with 11 bases between them. This CDR3 is 14 amino acids long.

This chain uses TRBV6-5 with TRBJ1-1; no clear D. The CDR3 consists of 15 residues. V was clipped by 2 bases and J by 4 bases, with 14 bases between them. Germline V CDR1 and CDR2: MNHEY, SVGAGI. The CDR3 coding sequence is TGTGCCAGCAGTTACACATCGGACGGGAGCACTGAAGCTTTCTTT. It encodes CASSYTSDGSTEAFF.

CDR3 region: CASSDSGETQYF. Written as DNA, the CDR3 is TGTGCCAGCAGTGACTCAGGAGAGACCCAGTACTTC. The gene calls are TRBV25-1 and TRBJ2-5, with D unclear. This CDR3 is built from 12 residues. V was shortened by 3 bases and J by 4 bases, with 6 bases between the two germline ends. Germline CDR1 MGHDK, CDR2 SYGVNS. Drawing the rest from reference TRBV25-1 and TRBJ2-5, the complete variable domain is EADIYQTPRYLVIGTGKKITLECSQTMGHDKMYWYQQDPGMELHLIHYSYGVNSTEKGDLSSESTVSRIRTEHFPLTLESARPSHTSQYLCASSDSGETQYFGPGTRLLVL.

The rearrangement uses TRBV7-2 and TRBJ2-1; TRBD2 matches at 7 bases. The CDR3 has 15 residues. CDR1 and CDR2 (germline): SGHTA, FQGNSA. With V trimmed by 1 base and J by 6 bases, 6 bases remained unmatched. CDR3 amino acids: CASSLGRGGANEQFF. The CDR3 DNA reads as TGTGCCAGCAGCTTAGGGCGGGGAGGGGCCAATGAGCAGTTCTTC.

This clone has only one observation. This chain joins TRBV28 and TRBJ2-7, with TRBD2 as a possible D gene (6 bases). In germline, CDR1 is MDHEN, CDR2 SYDVKM. The V end lost 9 bases, the J end lost 1 base, and 10 bases lay between the germline ends. The CDR3 totals 12 residues. The CDR3 DNA follows: TGTGCCAGTGGAGGGGTTTCCTACGAGCAGTACTTC. This codes for CASGGVSYEQYF.

V is TRBV20-1 and J is TRBJ1-1; D gene uncertain. The V gene's germline CDR1 is DFQATT and CDR2 SNEGSKA (reference sequence). V lost 4 bases and J 0 bases, leaving 3 bases between the germline ends. CDR3 length equals 11 residues. This chain's CDR3 is CSANMNTEAFF. The CDR3 DNA reads TGCAGTGCTAACATGAACACTGAAGCTTTCTTT.

The CDR3: CASSFSGRLYEQYF. The CDR3 DNA reads TGTGCCAGCAGTTTTAGCGGGAGGCTCTACGAGCAGTACTTC. The V gene is TRBV27, the J gene TRBJ2-7; 10 nucleotides match TRBD2. The CDR3 extends over 14 amino acids. V gave up 3 bases and J gave up 3 bases; unmatched junction bases: 2. Germline values: CDR1 MNHEY, CDR2 SMNVEV (reference sequence).

The genes are TRBV7-6 and TRBJ1-2; D gene uncertain. The germline gives CDR1 SGHVS, CDR2 FNYEAQ. The CDR3 is made up of 14 amino acids. Trimming shortened V by 2 bases and J by 3 bases, and 10 bases separated the two germline ends. The CDR3 loop is CASSLSESDYGYTF. CDR3 bases: TGTGCCAGCAGCTTAAGTGAATCAGACTATGGCTACACCTTC.

V gene TRBV11-2 combines with J gene TRBJ2-1; 8 nucleotides match TRBD2. From germline, CDR1 is SGHAT and CDR2 FQNNGV. V shed 2 bases and J 7 bases; nucleotides not matched to a gene: 7. The CDR3 runs 15 residues. The CDR3 sequence: CASSLIRGGRNEQFF. The DNA for the CDR3 is TGTGCCAGCAGCTTAATACGGGGGGGCCGTAATGAGCAGTTCTTC.

J is TRBJ2-7 and V is TRBV9; TRBD2 matches 7 bases. The CDR3 loop spans 14 amino acids. Germline V gene data show CDR1 as SGDLS and CDR2 as YYNGEE. The V gene end was trimmed by 0 bases and the J gene end by 4 bases; junction bases not matched to a gene: 4. CDR3 protein: CASSVDSGFYEQYF. Written as DNA, the CDR3 is TGTGCCAGCAGCGTAGATAGCGGGTTTTACGAGCAGTACTTC.

This clone has only a few counts. The gene calls are TRBV4-1 and TRBJ2-1, with TRBD2 identical over 9 bases. Germline V gives CDR1 MGHRA, CDR2 YSYEKL. CDR3 size: 15 residues. V was clipped by 1 base and J by 8 bases; unmatched bases: 6. This CDR3 reads CASSQAGTSMDEQFF. In DNA form, the CDR3 reads TGCGCCAGCAGCCAAGCCGGGACTAGCATGGATGAGCAGTTCTTC.

This chain joins TRBV25-1 and TRBJ1-3; D may be TRBD1 (5 bases). Per the germline V gene, CDR1 is MGHDK and CDR2 is SYGVNS. Trimming took off 1 base at V and 3 bases at J, with 16 bases between the two ends. This CDR3 has 17 residues. CDR3 bases: TGTGCCAGCAGTGAATTTGCGACAGAAGCGTTTGGAAACACCATATATTTT. Residues: CASSEFATEAFGNTIYF.

The chain carries TRBV29-1 and TRBJ2-1; TRBD2 might be the D (6 bases). CDR3 size: 16 residues. Looked up from germline, CDR1 is SQVTM and CDR2 is ANQGSEA. Trimming pared 6 bases from V and 6 bases from J, leaving 24 bases between. In DNA, the CDR3 is TGCAGCGTCCGGGGGTGGGACCGACAGAAAATCAATGAGCAGTTCTTC. It yields the protein CSVRGWDRQKINEQFF.

This sequence joins TRBV11-2 and TRBJ2-3; TRBD2 might be the D (5 bases). Trimming removed 1 base at V and 6 bases at J, with 14 bases between. Germline CDR1 reads SGHAT; CDR2 reads FQNNGV. The CDR3 has 15 amino acids. CDR3 sequence: CASSLGPKLEDTQYF. As DNA, the CDR3 is TGTGCCAGCAGCTTAGGACCTAAACTAGAGGATACGCAGTATTTT.

In nucleotides, the CDR3 is TGTGCCAGCAGTGTCGCCGGGATTAGTTTTTACAATGAGCAGTTCTTC. It yields the protein CASSVAGISFYNEQFF. The chain has TRBV25-1 and TRBJ2-1, with D perhaps matching TRBD2 (5 bases). The CDR3 has 16 residues. Between the trimmed V and J ends, which lost 4 bases and 4 bases, there was a span of 17 bases. The germline V gene has CDR1 MGHDK and CDR2 SYGVNS. The variable domain in full, completed from reference TRBV25-1 and TRBJ2-1, reads EADIYQTPRYLVIGTGKKITLECSQTMGHDKMYWYQQDPGMELHLIHYSYGVNSTEKGDLSSESTVSRIRTEHFPLTLESARPSHTSQYLCASSVAGISFYNEQFFGPGTRLTVL.

The V call is TRBV6-5, the J call TRBJ2-1, with 7 bases that match TRBD1. V shed 6 bases and J 8 bases; nucleotides not matched to a gene: 13. Germline loops: CDR1 MNHEY, CDR2 SVGAGI. There are 15 residues in the CDR3. The DNA of the CDR3 is TGTGCCAGCAGGTCCCGACAGGGACCCGGTCATGAGCAGTTCTTC. This translates into CASRSRQGPGHEQFF.

This clone was picked up one time. This chain uses TRBV28 with TRBJ1-1, with no clear D. Germline CDR1 reads MDHEN; CDR2 reads SYDVKM. The CDR3 covers 15 residues. V gave up 0 bases and J gave up 0 bases, with 8 bases separating them. The CDR3 sequence is CASSLWRSLNTEAFF. The CDR3 DNA is TGTGCCAGCAGTTTATGGAGAAGTTTGAACACTGAAGCTTTCTTT.

This chain uses TRBV5-1 with TRBJ2-5; 12 bases map to TRBD2. The junction had 2 bases not matched to a gene; V was cut back by 0 bases and J by 5 bases. Germline values: CDR1 SGHRS, CDR2 YFSETQ. The CDR3 is made up of 15 amino acids. This chain's CDR3 is CASSLGGLAGETQYF. DNA of the CDR3: TGCGCCAGCAGCTTGGGGGGACTAGCGGGTGAGACCCAGTACTTC.

V is TRBV2 and J is TRBJ1-2; weak D call: TRBD1 (5 bases). This CDR3 is 13 amino acids long. Trimming took 4 bases from V and 4 from J, leaving 10 bases between them. CDR1 is SNHLY and CDR2 is FYNNEI in the germline V gene. CDR3 nucleotides: TGTGCCAGCAGTGGCAGGGTTACCTATGGCTACACCTTC. It codes for CASSGRVTYGYTF.

This sequence joins TRBV5-1 and TRBJ2-1; D perhaps matches TRBD2 (5 bases). This CDR3 is 12 amino acids long. Trimming cost V 0 bases and J 9 bases, with 7 bases left between them. Germline V gene sequence: CDR1 SGHRS, CDR2 YFSETQ. The CDR3 protein is CASSLDGVEQFF. Here the CDR3 DNA reads TGCGCCAGCAGCTTGGACGGGGTTGAGCAGTTCTTC.

V is TRBV2 and J is TRBJ2-7; D is perhaps TRBD2 (5 bases). V lost 8 bases and J lost 2, with 16 bases in between. The germline V gene encodes CDR1 SNHLY and CDR2 FYNNEI. The CDR3 covers 14 residues. The CDR3 loop reads CASSGLARTYEQYF. The CDR3 nucleotides are TGTGCCAGCTCTGGACTCGCACGAACCTACGAGCAGTACTTC.

The rearrangement uses TRBV4-1 and TRBJ2-7; 10 positions agree with TRBD2. V lost 1 base and J lost 2; bases outside the gene matches: 2. Germline V lookup: CDR1 MGHRA, CDR2 YSYEKL. The CDR3 contains 15 residues. The CDR3 region has the DNA TGCGCCAGCAGCCAAGCTAGCGGGAGACCCTACGAGCAGTACTTC. Its translation: CASSQASGRPYEQYF.

The chain carries TRBV2 and TRBJ2-3; 11 bases line up with TRBD2. The CDR3 has 14 amino acids. With V trimmed by 10 bases and J by 11 bases, 14 bases remained unmatched. Per germline, CDR1 SNHLY and CDR2 FYNNEI. This chain's CDR3 is CATALAGGSVGQYF. CDR3 in DNA: TGTGCCACTGCCCTAGCGGGAGGCTCAGTGGGGCAGTATTTT.

This chain links TRBV2 with TRBJ2-5; no clear D gene. The CDR3 runs 10 residues. Trimming took 3 bases from V and 7 from J, leaving 3 bases between them. Looked up from germline, CDR1 is SNHLY and CDR2 is FYNNEI. The CDR3 DNA reads as TGTGCCAGCAGTGAGAGGACCCAGTACTTC. Its translation is CASSERTQYF.

J is TRBJ1-2 and V is TRBV4-3; TRBD1 aligns across 11 bases. This CDR3 is built from 15 residues. J lost 7 bases, V lost 3 bases, and 7 bases had no gene match. Germline assignment: CDR1 LGHNA and CDR2 YSLEER. As DNA, the CDR3 is TGCGCCAGCAGCCAGGGACAGGGGGTCTTGGGTGGCTACACCTTC. Protein product: CASSQGQGVLGGYTF.

This chain links TRBV27 with TRBJ2-5; a possible D gene is TRBD1 (7 bases). Germline-derived CDR1 and CDR2 are MNHEY and SMNVEV (reference sequence). The CDR3 spans 14 residues. Trimming left V 4 bases short and J 2 bases short, with 11 bases between. In DNA, the CDR3 is TGTGCCAGCAGTTGGAGGGACAGACAAGAGACCCAGTACTTC. As protein: CASSWRDRQETQYF.